The 5 T cell receptor beta chains listed next were all sequenced from one sample in a study of cytomegalovirus exposure and HLA in healthy donors. The PCR employed 60 Vbeta primers together with 13 Jbeta primers. Repertoires were generated with immunoSEQ multiplex PCR, while TCRdb's copy carries only in-frame clones and drops some. The data contain some 210,000 clones, around 73% of them singletons. What was sequenced was PBMCs. These receptors were collected from a woman between 25 and 40 years old in good health and CMV-seropositive.

V usage is TRBV21-1 and J usage is TRBJ2-1; TRBD1, the D gene given by the table, was not confirmed from the DNA. TRBV21-1 is shown as a pseudogene. The CDR3 runs to 16 residues. The CDR3 loop is CASSKAGTGVSHEQFF. Written as DNA, the CDR3 is TGTGCCAGCAGCAAAGCCGGGACAGGGGTTTCACATGAGCAGTTCTTC.

V gene TRBV5-8 combines with J gene TRBJ2-3; D is possibly TRBD1 (6 bases). There are 14 residues in the CDR3. CDR1 and CDR2 from the germline V gene are SGHTS and YDEGEE. V lost 2 bases, J lost 0 bases, and 7 bases lay in between. The CDR3 bases are TGTGCCAGCAGCTTAGGGGGTAGCACAGATACGCAGTATTTT. This sequence encodes CASSLGGSTDTQYF.

This clone was observed a few times. The V gene is TRBV19, the J gene TRBJ2-3; TRBD2 aligns across 12 bases. After removal of 9 bases from V and 1 base from J, the junction contained 2 bases not matched to a gene. This CDR3 has 14 residues. CDR1 and CDR2 from the germline V gene are LNHDA and SQIVND (reference sequence). DNA of the CDR3: TGTGCCAGCAGACTAGCGGGAGGCACAGATACGCAGTATTTT. This codes for CASRLAGGTDTQYF.

The chain combines TRBV30 with TRBJ2-2; 9 bases are shared with TRBD1. V dropped 6 bases and J dropped 5; count of bases not matched to a gene: 10. Germline values: CDR1 GTSNPN, CDR2 SVGIG (reference sequence). This CDR3 comprises 15 residues. The CDR3 DNA sequence: TGTGCCTGTTCCCCCGGGACAGGGCTAACCGGGGAGCTGTTTTTT. It translates to CACSPGTGLTGELFF.

V usage is TRBV2 and J usage is TRBJ1-2; D is undetermined. The length of the CDR3 is 13 residues. In germline, CDR1 is SNHLY, CDR2 FYNNEI. Trimming removed 8 bases at V and 10 bases at J, with 20 bases between. The CDR3 sequence is CASRRGLTEDYTF. CDR3 bases: TGTGCCAGCCGCCGAGGATTAACCGAGGACTACACCTTC. Full variable domain (outside the CDR3, taken from reference TRBV2 and TRBJ1-2): EPEVTQTPSHQVTQMGQEVILRCVPISNHLYFYWYRQILGQKVEFLVSFYNNEISEKSEIFDDQFSVERPDGSNFTLKIRSTKLEDSAMYFCASRRGLTEDYTFGSGTRLTVV.